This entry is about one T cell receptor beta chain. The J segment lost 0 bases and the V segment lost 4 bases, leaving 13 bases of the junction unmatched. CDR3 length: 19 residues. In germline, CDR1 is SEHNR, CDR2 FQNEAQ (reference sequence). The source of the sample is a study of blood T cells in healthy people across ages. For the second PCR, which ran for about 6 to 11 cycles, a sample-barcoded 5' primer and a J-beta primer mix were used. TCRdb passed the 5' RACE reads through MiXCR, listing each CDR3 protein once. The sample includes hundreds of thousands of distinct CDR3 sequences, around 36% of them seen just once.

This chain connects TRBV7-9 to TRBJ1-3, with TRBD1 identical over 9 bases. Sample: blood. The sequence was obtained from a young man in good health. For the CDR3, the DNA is TGTGCCAGCAGCTCCCGGGACAGGGAACTTCACAGCTCTGGAAACACCATATATTTT. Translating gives CASSSRDRELHSSGNTIYF.